The following is a T cell receptor beta chain sequence with its context. TCRdb's copy holds only in-frame clones and misses some; the assay was immunoSEQ multiplex PCR. The repertoire holds millions of clones, with 80% to 95% as singletons. V was cut by 3 bases and J by 7 bases, with 7 bases left in between. Germline V gene data show CDR1 as WSHSY and CDR2 as SAAADI. The CDR3 length is 12 residues. The entry originates in a study of shared clonotypes between healthy human individuals. Sequences were obtained from naive CD4+ T cells from PBMCs. Subset of the sample: CD45RA+ positively selected. J is TRBJ1-5 and V is TRBV10-2; D possibly corresponds to TRBD1 (5 bases). The TCR comes from a man younger than 35 in good health. Some clones in this sample may be carry-over from other donors' samples. CDR3 nucleotides: TGCGCCAGCAGTGAATGGGGGCAGCCCCAGCATTTT. Protein product: CASSEWGQPQHF.